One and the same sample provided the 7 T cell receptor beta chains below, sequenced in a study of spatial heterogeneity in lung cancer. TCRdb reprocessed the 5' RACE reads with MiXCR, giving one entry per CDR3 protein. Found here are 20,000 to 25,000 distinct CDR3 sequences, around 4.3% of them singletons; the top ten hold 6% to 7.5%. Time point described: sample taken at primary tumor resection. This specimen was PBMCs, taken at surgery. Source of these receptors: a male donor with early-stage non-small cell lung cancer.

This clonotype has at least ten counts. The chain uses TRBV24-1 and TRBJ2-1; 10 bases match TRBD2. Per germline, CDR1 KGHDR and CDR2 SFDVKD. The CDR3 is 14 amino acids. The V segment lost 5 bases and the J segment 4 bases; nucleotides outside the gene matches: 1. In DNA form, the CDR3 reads TGTGCCACCAGTGCGACTAGCGGGTACAATGAGCAGTTCTTC. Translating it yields CATSATSGYNEQFF.

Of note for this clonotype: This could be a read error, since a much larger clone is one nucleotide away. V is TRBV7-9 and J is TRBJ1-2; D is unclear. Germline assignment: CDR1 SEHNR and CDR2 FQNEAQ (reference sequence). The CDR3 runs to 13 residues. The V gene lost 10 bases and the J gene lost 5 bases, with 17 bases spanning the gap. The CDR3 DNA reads TGTGCCAATAGTATTCAGACTTCTTATGGCTACACCTTC. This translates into CANSIQTSYGYTF.

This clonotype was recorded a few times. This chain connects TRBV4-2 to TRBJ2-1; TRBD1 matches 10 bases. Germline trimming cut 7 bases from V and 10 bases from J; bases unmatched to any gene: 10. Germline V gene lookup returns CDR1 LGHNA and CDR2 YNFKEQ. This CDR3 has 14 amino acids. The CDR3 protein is CASIRDRGDREQFF. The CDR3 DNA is TGTGCCAGCATCCGGGACAGGGGCGATCGGGAGCAGTTCTTC.

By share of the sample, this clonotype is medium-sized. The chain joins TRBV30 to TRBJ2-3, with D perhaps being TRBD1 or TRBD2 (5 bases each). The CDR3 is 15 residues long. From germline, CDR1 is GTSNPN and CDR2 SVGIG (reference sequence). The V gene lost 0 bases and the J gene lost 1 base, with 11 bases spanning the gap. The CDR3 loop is CAWSVRRGGTDTQYF. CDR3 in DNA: TGTGCCTGGAGTGTACGCCGGGGCGGCACAGATACGCAGTATTTT.

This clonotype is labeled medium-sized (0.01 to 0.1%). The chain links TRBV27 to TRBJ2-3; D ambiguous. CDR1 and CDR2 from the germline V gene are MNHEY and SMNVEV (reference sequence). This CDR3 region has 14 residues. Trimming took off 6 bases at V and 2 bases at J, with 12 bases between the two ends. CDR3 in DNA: TGTGCCAGCAGCGCGAGGTCCTCCACAGATACGCAGTATTTT. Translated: CASSARSSTDTQYF.

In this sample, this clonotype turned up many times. CDR3 DNA sequence: TGTGCCAGCAGCTTAGATCTTAGTAATGAGCAGTTCTTC. Translating it yields CASSLDLSNEQFF. V usage is TRBV11-3 and J usage is TRBJ2-1; D gene unclear. Germline loops: CDR1 SGHNT, CDR2 YENEEA. With 0 bases removed from V and 7 bases from J, the gap between germline ends came to 7 bases. The CDR3 loop spans 13 amino acids.

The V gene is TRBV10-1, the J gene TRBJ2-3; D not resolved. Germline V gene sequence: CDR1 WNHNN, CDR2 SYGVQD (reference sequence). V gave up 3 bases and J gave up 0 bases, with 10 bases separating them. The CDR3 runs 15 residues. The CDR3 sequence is CASSDGGSSTDTQYF. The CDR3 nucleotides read TGCGCCAGCAGTGATGGTGGATCTAGCACAGATACGCAGTATTTT.